These T cell receptor beta chains were read from a single sample in a study of cytomegalovirus exposure and HLA in healthy donors. Some clones are missing from TCRdb's copy, which holds only in-frame ones; the method was immunoSEQ multiplex PCR. This repertoire includes roughly 40,000 clones. Sequenced sample: PBMCs. The source of these receptors is a male donor in good health and CMV-seronegative. Each CDR3 is given with its conserved first and last residue. D genes are given only for firm matches. Where a row states a size, it is once, few, many or the class of an expanded clone; other rows omit it.

v_gene,abundance,j_gene,len,d_gene,CDR3nt,CDR3aa
TRBV4-3,.,TRBJ2-4,17,TRBD2,TGCGCCAGCAGCCAATCCGGACTAGCGGGAGGGAGAAACATTCAGTACTTC,CASSQSGLAGGRNIQYF
TRBV19,.,TRBJ1-4,15,TRBD1,TGTGCCAGTAGTATGTCCGGACAGGGGAATGAAAAACTGTTTTTT,CASSMSGQGNEKLFF
TRBV27,.,TRBJ2-7,15,TRBD1,TGTGCCAGCAGTTTAAAGGGGGCGAGATCCTACGAGCAGTACTTC,CASSLKGARSYEQYF
TRBV27,.,TRBJ2-7,15,.,TGTGCCAGCAGTACCCGCCTTTCGGCTAGCGCCGAGCAGTACTTC,CASSTRLSASAEQYF
TRBV28,.,TRBJ2-2,15,TRBD2,TGTGCCAGCAGTTTGCCCAGCGGGAAGGTACGGGAGCTGTTTTTT,CASSLPSGKVRELFF
TRBV18,.,TRBJ2-7,16,TRBD2,TGTGCCAGCTCACCGACTAGCGGGAGGAGCTCCTACGAGCAGTACTTC,CASSPTSGRSSYEQYF
TRBV2,.,TRBJ1-3,14,.,TGTGCCAGCATGCAGGGACTCGCTGGAAACACCATATATTTT,CASMQGLAGNTIYF
TRBV28,.,TRBJ2-1,18,TRBD1,TGTGCCAGCAGTCCTGGGACAGGGGCCAGCGGGTTATACAATGAGCAGTTCTTC,CASSPGTGASGLYNEQFF
TRBV18,.,TRBJ2-7,14,TRBD1,TGTGCCAGCTCGAAAGGGACAGAATTCTACGAGCAGTACTTC,CASSKGTEFYEQYF
TRBV7-9,.,TRBJ2-6,18,TRBD2,TGTGCCAGCAGCACCACCCAGCGGGGGTATCCTGGGGCCAACGTCCTGACTTTC,CASSTTQRGYPGANVLTF
TRBV5-5,.,TRBJ2-7,12,.,TGTGCCAGCAGCTTGGGACAGGGACTCTCTCCCTTC,CASSLGQGLSPF
TRBV19,.,TRBJ1-1,15,TRBD1,TGTGCCAGTAGCGACCCAGGACAGGGAAGGACTGAAGCTTTCTTT,CASSDPGQGRTEAFF
TRBV5-1,.,TRBJ2-5,15,TRBD2,TGCGCCAGCAGGTGGGAGGGGCAAGCCCAAGAGACCCAGTACTTC,CASRWEGQAQETQYF
TRBV6-5,.,TRBJ2-7,14,.,TGTGCCAGCAGTCCCCTGAGGGAGCGCTACGAGCAGTACTTC,CASSPLRERYEQYF
TRBV4-1,medium-sized,TRBJ2-7,13,.,TGCGCCAGCAGCCACTCCAACAGGGATGAGCAGTACTTC,CASSHSNRDEQYF
TRBV19,.,TRBJ2-3,15,.,TGTGCCAGTAGTATACTCGGCGGAGACACAGATACGCAGTATTTT,CASSILGGDTDTQYF
TRBV13,.,TRBJ2-5,11,TRBD2,TGTGCCAGCCAGGGAGGGGAGACCCAGTACTTC,CASQGGETQYF
TRBV6-6,.,TRBJ2-2,13,TRBD2,TGTGCCAGCCTAAGCGGGACCACCGGGGAGCTGTTTTTT,CASLSGTTGELFF
TRBV7-2,.,TRBJ2-5,13,.,TGTGCCAGCAGCCCTAGGACAGAAGAGACCCAGTACTTC,CASSPRTEETQYF
TRBV9,.,TRBJ2-2,13,.,TGTGCCAGCAGCGTAGTCCTTGCCGGGGAGCTGTTTTTT,CASSVVLAGELFF
TRBV28,.,TRBJ1-2,11,.,TGTGCCAGCACCGGAGGCCCTGGCTACACCTTC,CASTGGPGYTF
TRBV5-1,.,TRBJ2-3,15,TRBD1,TGCGCCAGCAGCAGGGGGCCCCTCGCCACAGATACGCAGTATTTT,CASSRGPLATDTQYF
TRBV11-2,.,TRBJ2-7,15,.,TGTGCCAGCAGCCCGCCCTGGCGGGGAGCCTACGAGCAGTACTTC,CASSPPWRGAYEQYF
TRBV5-6,.,TRBJ1-3,13,.,TGTGCCAGCAGCTTGGGCAGTAGAAACACCATATATTTT,CASSLGSRNTIYF
TRBV7-6,.,TRBJ2-3,17,TRBD1,TGTGCCAGCAGCGCTATACAGGGGTATTCTAGCACAGATACGCAGTATTTT,CASSAIQGYSSTDTQYF
TRBV6-1,.,TRBJ2-2,14,.,TGTGCCAGCAACAGACAGTCGAACACCGGGGAGCTGTTTTTT,CASNRQSNTGELFF
TRBV4-1,.,TRBJ2-5,16,TRBD2,TGCGCCAGCAGCCAAGTTTTGACGGGAGGGCAAGAGACCCAGTACTTC,CASSQVLTGGQETQYF
TRBV4-1,.,TRBJ1-5,16,.,TGCGCCAGCAGCCAAGGGGGACTCCTGAGGGGTCAGCCCCAGCATTTT,CASSQGGLLRGQPQHF
TRBV4-1,.,TRBJ1-1,14,TRBD1,TGCGCCAGCAGCCAACGGACAGGAGAGACTGAAGCTTTCTTT,CASSQRTGETEAFF
TRBV4-2,.,TRBJ2-4,17,.,TGTGCCAGCAGCCAAGAAGGAGGGTGGACGGGCAAAAACATTCAGTACTTC,CASSQEGGWTGKNIQYF
TRBV10-3,.,TRBJ2-1,15,TRBD1,TGTGCCATCAGTGAGGAGGGGGCTCTGGACAATGAGCAGTTCTTC,CAISEEGALDNEQFF
TRBV5-6,.,TRBJ2-7,12,.,TGTGCCAGCAGCTTTATAGATTACGAGCAGTACTTC,CASSFIDYEQYF
TRBV4-1,.,TRBJ2-7,13,TRBD1,TGCGCCAGCAGCCAATTACAGGGGAACGAGCAGTACTTC,CASSQLQGNEQYF
TRBV25-1,.,TRBJ1-5,14,TRBD1,TGTGCCAGCAGTCTATCGACAGGGAATCAGCCCCAGCATTTT,CASSLSTGNQPQHF
TRBV6-1,.,TRBJ1-5,15,TRBD1,TGTGCCAGCAGTGAAAGTGGGACAGTCGATCAGCCCCAGCATTTT,CASSESGTVDQPQHF
TRBV29-1,.,TRBJ1-4,12,TRBD1,TGCAGCGTCGCTGGGACAGCTGAAAAACTGTTTTTT,CSVAGTAEKLFF
TRBV28,.,TRBJ2-7,14,.,TGTGCCAGCAGATACGGGACTGGAGCCTACGAGCAGTACTTC,CASRYGTGAYEQYF
TRBV6-5,.,TRBJ2-5,13,.,TGTGCCAGCAGTAGGGACACAGAAGAGACCCAGTACTTC,CASSRDTEETQYF
TRBV7-2,.,TRBJ1-5,14,.,TGTGCCAGCAGCAGTAGTCGAGCGCAGCAGCCCCAGCATTTT,CASSSSRAQQPQHF
TRBV19,.,TRBJ2-2,15,.,TGTGCCAGTCTTAGCTCGTCCGGAGGAGTGGGGGAGCTGTTTTTT,CASLSSSGGVGELFF
TRBV29-1,.,TRBJ1-5,18,.,TGCAGCGTTGACCCCTGTTGGGGCCCAGAATCAAGCAATCAGCCCCAGCATTTT,CSVDPCWGPESSNQPQHF
TRBV6-5,.,TRBJ1-3,14,.,TGTGCCAGCAGCGACGGAGTTTCTGGAAACACCATATATTTT,CASSDGVSGNTIYF
TRBV27,.,TRBJ1-2,14,TRBD1,TGTGCCAGCAGTTCGGGACAGGGTTCATATGGCTACACCTTC,CASSSGQGSYGYTF
TRBV7-2,.,TRBJ1-2,13,.,TGTGCCAGCAGCAAACGGGCAGGGGTCGGCTACACCTTC,CASSKRAGVGYTF
TRBV19,.,TRBJ1-5,14,.,TGTGCCAGTAGTTCTCAGGGCTCCGGTCAGCCCCAGCATTTT,CASSSQGSGQPQHF
TRBV10-1,.,TRBJ1-2,14,TRBD1,TGCGCCAGCAGTGACGGGACAGCAAACTATGGCTACACCTTC,CASSDGTANYGYTF
TRBV5-6,.,TRBJ2-7,13,TRBD1,TGTGCCAGCAGCTTGCAGGGGGCCAACGAGCAGTACTTC,CASSLQGANEQYF
TRBV18,.,TRBJ2-3,16,TRBD2,TGTGCCAGCTCAATTGGGACTAGCGGTCCGAAGGATACGCAGTATTTT,CASSIGTSGPKDTQYF
TRBV27,.,TRBJ1-5,12,.,TGTGCCAGCAGCCTGGGGGGTCAGCCCCAGCATTTT,CASSLGGQPQHF
TRBV21-1,.,TRBJ2-7,14,.,TGTGCCAGCAGCCCGGGATACTCCGGGAGCGAGCAGTACTTC,CASSPGYSGSEQYF
TRBV6-1,.,TRBJ1-5,17,.,TGTGCCAGCAGTGAATCCCTTCAGATGTATAGCAATCAGCCCCAGCATTTT,CASSESLQMYSNQPQHF
TRBV14,.,TRBJ2-7,16,.,TGTGCCAGCAGCCAAGGGCAGTGGTCGGGAGAAGAAGAGCAGTACTTC,CASSQGQWSGEEEQYF
TRBV6-5,.,TRBJ1-5,14,.,TGTGCCAGCAGTTACTCGCAGGGCAATCAGCCCCAGCATTTT,CASSYSQGNQPQHF
TRBV6-7,.,TRBJ2-3,16,.,TGTGTCAGCAGTTACGATAGGGGCCTGACAGCAGATACGCAGTATTTT,CVSSYDRGLTADTQYF
TRBV19,.,TRBJ2-1,21,TRBD2,TGTGCCAGTAGTATCTCCTACGGCCCACAGGCCCCGGGACTACCGGGCGATGAGCAGTTCTTC,CASSISYGPQAPGLPGDEQFF